The 5 T cell receptor beta chains below all came from one sample that was sequenced in a study of blood T cell repertoires in COVID-19. TCRdb's table, derived via immunoSEQ multiplex PCR, lists solely in-frame clones and lacks some. The sample contains fewer than 70,000 clones, around 85% of which appear only once. Sequenced: peripheral blood. The receptors were gathered from a woman aged 70-85 years with active COVID-19.

The chain employs TRBV24-1 and TRBJ1-2, with D possibly being TRBD1 (5 bases). This CDR3 contains 13 residues. Deletions cut 3 bases from V and 8 bases from J, with 12 bases between. Germline V gives CDR1 KGHDR, CDR2 SFDVKD. CDR3 bases: TGTGCCACCAGTGATGAGAGACAGCAGGGCTACACCTTC. Its translation is CATSDERQQGYTF.

The J gene is TRBJ1-6, the V gene TRBV7-6, with D perhaps TRBD1 (6 bases). CDR1 is SGHVS, CDR2 FNYEAQ, per germline. Trimming cost V 5 bases and J 6 bases, with 14 bases left between them. The CDR3 loop spans 15 amino acids. Written as DNA, the CDR3 is TGTGCCAGCAGCACCGGACAGCCACCTAATTCACCCCTCCACTTT. This gives the protein CASSTGQPPNSPLHF.

The V call is TRBV6-6, the J call TRBJ1-1; weak D call: TRBD1 (6 bases). V gave up 2 bases and J gave up 3 bases, with 16 bases separating them. From germline, CDR1 is MNHNY and CDR2 SVGAGI (reference sequence). The CDR3 has 16 amino acids. The CDR3 DNA is TGTGCCAGCAGTTACCTAACAGGGAGAGGGTACACTGAAGCTTTCTTT. Translating gives CASSYLTGRGYTEAFF.

The CDR3 protein is CASKSGQESEKWVTEAFF. CDR3 DNA sequence: TGCGCCAGCAAGTCAGGACAGGAAAGTGAGAAATGGGTCACTGAAGCTTTCTTT. V and J are TRBV5-1 and TRBJ1-1; 7 bases are shared with TRBD1. The CDR3 spans 18 residues. Germline assignment: CDR1 SGHRS and CDR2 YFSETQ. Germline trimming cut 6 bases from V and 4 bases from J; bases unmatched to any gene: 21.

V and J are TRBV28 and TRBJ1-5; 8 nucleotides agree with TRBD1. Germline lookup yields CDR1 MDHEN and CDR2 SYDVKM. The CDR3 runs 17 residues. V shed 5 bases and J 0 bases; nucleotides not matched to a gene: 9. The CDR3 protein is CASSRPTGEYSNQPQHF. DNA for the CDR3: TGTGCCAGCAGTCGCCCGACAGGGGAGTATAGCAATCAGCCCCAGCATTTT.